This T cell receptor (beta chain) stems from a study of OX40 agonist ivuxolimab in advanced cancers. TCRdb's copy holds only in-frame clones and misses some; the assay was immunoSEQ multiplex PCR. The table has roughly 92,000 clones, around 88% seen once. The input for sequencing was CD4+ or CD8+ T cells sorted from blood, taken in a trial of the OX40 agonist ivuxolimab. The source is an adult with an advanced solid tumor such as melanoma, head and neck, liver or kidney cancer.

DNA of the CDR3: TGTGCCAGCAGCTCGCGGGCCCCAAGTGATGGAAACACCATATATTTT. The encoded protein is CASSSRAPSDGNTIYF. The gene calls are TRBV7-6 and TRBJ1-3; D call uncertain. The CDR3 consists of 16 residues. Trimming cost V 4 bases and J 3 bases, with 16 bases left between them. In germline, CDR1 is SGHVS, CDR2 FNYEAQ.